This is a list of T cell receptor beta chains from one sample in a study of cytomegalovirus exposure and HLA in healthy donors. Clones were read by immunoSEQ multiplex PCR, and TCRdb kept only the in-frame ones, dropping some. Here the sample spans some 99,000 clones, nearly 70% being singletons. The sample consisted of PBMCs. Source of these receptors: a woman in her 70s in good health and CMV-seropositive. The CDR3 runs from the conserved cysteine through the conserved F or W. The D gene is left open where the match is weak. Some rows mark clone size as missing; the rest say once, few, many or name a class of expanded clone.

V gene,J gene,D gene,clone size,CDR3 DNA,CDR3 protein
TRBV6-6,TRBJ2-3,TRBD2,NA,TGTGCCAGCAGTTATGATACTAGCGTTAGCACAGATACGCAGTATTTT,CASSYDTSVSTDTQYF
TRBV4-1,TRBJ2-3,TRBD2,few,TGCGCCAGCAGCCGGGGACTAGCGGGGGGGGATACGCAGTATTTT,CASSRGLAGGDTQYF
TRBV11-3,TRBJ2-3,NA,NA,TGTGCCAGCAGCTTAGGTAGATATACGCAGTATTTT,CASSLGRYTQYF
TRBV4-2,TRBJ2-5,TRBD2,NA,TGTGCCAGCAGCCAAGAATTCGGGGGGGCCGAGACCCAGTACTTC,CASSQEFGGAETQYF
TRBV2,TRBJ2-5,NA,NA,TGTGCCAGCAGTGAAATAGGGGAAGAGACCCAGTACTTC,CASSEIGEETQYF
TRBV15,TRBJ2-5,TRBD1,NA,TGTGCCACCAGCAGAGCACCGTTTACAGGGGGCGGAGAGACCCAGTACTTC,CATSRAPFTGGGETQYF
TRBV6-6,TRBJ2-2,NA,NA,TGTGCCTCCTTCCTCCCCAACACCGGGGAGCTGTTTTTT,CASFLPNTGELFF
TRBV10-1,TRBJ1-1,NA,NA,TGCGCCAGCAGTTTTCAGGAACCTATGAACACTGAAGCTTTCTTT,CASSFQEPMNTEAFF
TRBV18,TRBJ1-5,NA,NA,TGTGCCAGCTCACCACAAACAGGCCTGGACCAGCCCCAGCATTTT,CASSPQTGLDQPQHF
TRBV5-1,TRBJ1-4,TRBD1,NA,TGCGCCAGCTCGGACAGGGTGGGAGAAAAACTGTTTTTT,CASSDRVGEKLFF
TRBV4-2,TRBJ2-3,NA,NA,TGTGCCAGCAGCCAAGATAGGGCAGGAGCGGCAGATACGCAGTATTTT,CASSQDRAGAADTQYF
TRBV20-1,TRBJ2-5,NA,NA,TGCAGTACTAGAGATGGAGGGACCCAGTACTTC,CSTRDGGTQYF
TRBV7-2,TRBJ1-5,NA,few,TGTGCCAGCAGCTTAGGCAGGGAGGGGCAGCCCCAGCATTTT,CASSLGREGQPQHF
TRBV30,TRBJ2-7,NA,NA,TGTGCCTGGAGTGTACCGGACTTAACGCAGTACTTC,CAWSVPDLTQYF
TRBV6-5,TRBJ2-3,NA,NA,TGTGCCAGCAGTTTGACGGGGGAAAGCACAGATACGCAGTATTTT,CASSLTGESTDTQYF
TRBV6-6,TRBJ2-7,NA,few,TGTGCCAGCGGGCGATACGAGCAGTACTTC,CASGRYEQYF
TRBV7-2,TRBJ1-5,NA,NA,TGTGCCAGCAGCTTAGCGGCAGACTTGGGTAGGCCCCAGCATTTT,CASSLAADLGRPQHF
TRBV6-6,TRBJ1-5,TRBD1,NA,TGTGCCAGCACCGTGACAGGGATGAATCAGCCCCAGCATTTT,CASTVTGMNQPQHF
TRBV19,TRBJ1-6,NA,NA,TGTGCCAGTAGTCCGGGAGGGAATTCACCCCTCCACTTT,CASSPGGNSPLHF
TRBV5-6,TRBJ1-1,NA,few,TGTGCCAGCAGAAAGGGAGCACTTCAGAACACTGAAGCTTTCTTT,CASRKGALQNTEAFF
TRBV29-1,TRBJ2-1,TRBD2,NA,TGCAGCGTTGAATCTAGCGGGGGGGTTAACAATGAGCAGTTCTTC,CSVESSGGVNNEQFF
TRBV30,TRBJ2-3,NA,NA,TGTGCCTGGAGGGCTAGCGGCACAGATACGCAGTATTTT,CAWRASGTDTQYF
TRBV11-2,TRBJ1-2,TRBD1,once,TGTGCCAGCAGCTTAGTAGGAGGGGGCGAGGATGGCTACACCTTC,CASSLVGGGEDGYTF
TRBV10-3,TRBJ1-4,TRBD1,NA,TGTGCCACGGGACAGTTAGCAACTAATGAAAAACTGTTTTTT,CATGQLATNEKLFF
TRBV7-3,TRBJ1-3,NA,NA,TGTGCCAGCAGCCTCGGGTCTGGAAACACCATATATTTT,CASSLGSGNTIYF
TRBV25-1,TRBJ1-2,NA,NA,TGTGCCAGCAGTGAAGCCGGGGTTGGCTACACCTTC,CASSEAGVGYTF
TRBV6-6,TRBJ1-2,NA,NA,TGTGCCAGCAGTCCCCTTTCCAGTTGGGGCTACACCTTC,CASSPLSSWGYTF
TRBV23-1,TRBJ1-1,TRBD1,NA,TGCGCCAGCAGTCAAGATAGGGGGCACACTGAAGCTTTCTTT,CASSQDRGHTEAFF
TRBV7-2,TRBJ1-2,NA,NA,TGTGCCAGCAGCTTTGGGCCCGGGAATGGCTACACCTTC,CASSFGPGNGYTF
TRBV6-1,TRBJ1-3,NA,few,TGTGCCAGCAGTGAAGCCCCACGGGACACCATGTATTTT,CASSEAPRDTMYF
TRBV7-8,TRBJ2-5,TRBD2,NA,TGTGCCAGCAGCTACCCGGGACTAGCGGGGGGGCAAGAGACCCAGTACTTC,CASSYPGLAGGQETQYF
TRBV6-6,TRBJ1-2,NA,NA,TGTGCCAGCAGTTACCAGGGGTCGAGCTATGGCTACACCTTC,CASSYQGSSYGYTF
TRBV14,TRBJ1-1,NA,NA,TGTGCCAGCAGCCAAGATTGGGGCAGTGTGAACACTGAAGCTTTCTTT,CASSQDWGSVNTEAFF
TRBV6-1,TRBJ1-1,TRBD1,NA,TGTGCCGGGGGACAGGAGTCTCTGAACACTGAAGCTTTCTTT,CAGGQESLNTEAFF
TRBV4-1,TRBJ2-5,NA,NA,TGCGCCAGCAGCCAAGATCTACGGTATGGAGAGACCCAGTACTTC,CASSQDLRYGETQYF
TRBV6-5,TRBJ1-5,NA,NA,TGTGCCAGCACCCCGACCCTCGGGGGTCAGCCCCAGCATTTT,CASTPTLGGQPQHF
TRBV2,TRBJ2-2,NA,NA,TGTGCCAGCAGTCCAGACACCGGGGAGCTGTTTTTT,CASSPDTGELFF
TRBV4-1,TRBJ2-1,TRBD2,NA,TGCGCCAGCAGCCACCCCGGGACTACCTACAATGAGCAGTTCTTC,CASSHPGTTYNEQFF
TRBV2,TRBJ2-7,NA,NA,TGTGCCAGCAGTCCCACCAGTTTGGAGCAGTACTTC,CASSPTSLEQYF
TRBV5-1,TRBJ2-6,TRBD1,few,TGCGCCAGCAGCCAGTCCCGGGACAGAGCCGGGGCCAACGTCCTGACTTTC,CASSQSRDRAGANVLTF
TRBV19,TRBJ2-3,NA,few,TGTGCCAGTCGAGAGACAGGCCTGAGCACAGATACGCAGTATTTT,CASRETGLSTDTQYF
TRBV28,TRBJ2-5,TRBD1,NA,TGTGCCAGCGTAACAGGGGCAGGGGAGACCCAGTACTTC,CASVTGAGETQYF
TRBV30,TRBJ2-5,TRBD2,few,TGTGCCTGGAGTCGGTTCGGGGGGGCCCAAGAGACCCAGTACTTC,CAWSRFGGAQETQYF
TRBV18,TRBJ2-3,NA,NA,TGTGCCAGCTCACCAACACAGGGCGCAGATACGCAGTATTTT,CASSPTQGADTQYF
TRBV30,TRBJ2-7,TRBD1,NA,TGTGCAGGACAGGGCCATTGGGACGAGCAGTACTTC,CAGQGHWDEQYF